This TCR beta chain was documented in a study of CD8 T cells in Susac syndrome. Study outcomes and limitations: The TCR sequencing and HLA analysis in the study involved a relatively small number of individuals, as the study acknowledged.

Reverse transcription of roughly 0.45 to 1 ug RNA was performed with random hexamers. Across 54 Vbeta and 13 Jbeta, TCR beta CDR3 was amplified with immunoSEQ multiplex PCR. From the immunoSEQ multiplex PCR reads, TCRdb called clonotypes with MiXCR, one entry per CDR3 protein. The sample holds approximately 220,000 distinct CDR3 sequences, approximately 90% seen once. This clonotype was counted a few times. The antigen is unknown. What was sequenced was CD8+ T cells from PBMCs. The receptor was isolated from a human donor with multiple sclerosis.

CDR3 bases: TGTGCCAGCAGTTCGGGCCTCGGGACAGATACGCAGTATTTT. It specifies CASSSGLGTDTQYF. This chain connects TRBV5-4 to TRBJ2-3; D unclear. The germline V gene encodes CDR1 SGHNT and CDR2 YYREEE (reference sequence). This CDR3 region has 14 residues. V lost 5 bases, J lost 3 bases, and 13 bases lay in between. Combining the CDR3 with reference TRBV5-4 and TRBJ2-3 gives the whole variable domain ETGVTQSPTHLIKTRGQQVTLRCSSQSGHNTVSWYQQALGQGPQFIFQYYREEENGRGNFPPRFSGLQFPNYSSELNVNALELDDSALYLCASSSGLGTDTQYFGPGTRLTVL.